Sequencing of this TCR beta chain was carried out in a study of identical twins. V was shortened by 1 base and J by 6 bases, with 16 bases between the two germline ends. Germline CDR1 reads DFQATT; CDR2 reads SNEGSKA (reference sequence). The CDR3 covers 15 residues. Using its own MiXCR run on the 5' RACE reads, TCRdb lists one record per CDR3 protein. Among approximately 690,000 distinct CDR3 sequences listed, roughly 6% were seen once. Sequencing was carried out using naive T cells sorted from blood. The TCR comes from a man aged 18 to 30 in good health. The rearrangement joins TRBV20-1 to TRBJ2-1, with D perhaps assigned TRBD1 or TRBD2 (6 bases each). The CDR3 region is CSARGHSGAGNEQFF. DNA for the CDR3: TGCAGTGCTAGAGGCCACTCGGGGGCAGGCAATGAGCAGTTCTTC.